These T cell receptor beta chains were read from a single sample in a study of monozygotic twins with inflammatory bowel disease. TCRdb re-called the 5' RACE reads and catalogs CDR3 proteins one per entry, DNA excluded. The ten top clones account for roughly 2.2%, within a sample of 350,000 to 550,000 distinct CDR3 sequences. Sequenced: blood. These receptors originate from a human donor with ulcerative colitis or Crohn's disease, or a healthy co-twin of an affected twin (not recorded which). Each CDR3 is given with its conserved first and last residue. Fields, in order: J gene, V gene, CDR3 protein.

TRBJ1-2 TRBV6-2/TRBV6-3 CASSYRQGTSGYTF
TRBJ1-2 TRBV14 CASSQGGSPQNYGYTF
TRBJ2-7 TRBV7-6 CASSATPGGPSYEQYF
TRBJ1-2 TRBV20-1 CSARDPVTYTF
TRBJ2-1 TRBV20-1 CSAKTGTRIHEQFF
TRBJ1-1 TRBV30 CAWSRELNTEAFF
TRBJ2-5 TRBV7-6 CASSPTGLQETQYF
TRBJ2-2 TRBV12-3/TRBV12-4 CASTPEISGELFF
TRBJ1-1 TRBV12-3/TRBV12-4 CASSLDSNTEAFF
TRBJ1-5 TRBV5-8 CASSLHEISNQPQHF
TRBJ2-4 TRBV5-5 CASSEGVGDNIQYF
TRBJ1-4 TRBV25-1 CASSESGSTNEKLFF
TRBJ1-5 TRBV19 CASNRGDQPQHF
TRBJ1-1 TRBV7-2 CASSPFIGGGNTEAFF
TRBJ2-1 TRBV12-3/TRBV12-4 CASRFEGGYEQFF
TRBJ1-1 TRBV15 CATSWGVDTEAFF
TRBJ2-6 TRBV5-1 CASSASSSSGANVLTF
TRBJ2-1 TRBV2 CASSETAGDYNEQFF
TRBJ2-5 TRBV5-1 CASSSDSVVETQYF
TRBJ1-2 TRBV4-2 CASSQAGQGEDYGYTF
TRBJ1-1 TRBV6-5 CASSYSALRRGVATEAFF
TRBJ2-7 TRBV14 CASSHFGSKVEQYF
TRBJ2-1 TRBV12-3/TRBV12-4 CASSLGTSSLQFF
TRBJ2-5 TRBV27 CASSKRGQETQYF
TRBJ2-7 TRBV30 CAWSIGSEQYF
TRBJ2-1 TRBV20-1 CSADTRWEQFF
TRBJ1-1 TRBV12-3/TRBV12-4 CASSPGGSIAFF
TRBJ1-5 TRBV20-1 CSATGGFTGNQPQHF
TRBJ2-1 TRBV24-1 CATSDFHGSEQFF
TRBJ1-4 TRBV15 CATSRKTVYEKLFF
TRBJ2-7 TRBV28 CASSLVQPYEQYF
TRBJ2-1 TRBV10-3 CAISESREQFF
TRBJ1-5 TRBV20-1 CSAPLGVGQPQHF
TRBJ1-1 TRBV5-6 CASSGGTGPLNTEAFF
TRBJ2-6 TRBV10-3 CAISESGGSGANVLTF
TRBJ2-2 TRBV6-2/TRBV6-3 CASSYSDGWTGELFF
TRBJ1-2 TRBV27 CASSFVKGQGVLVIDGYTF
TRBJ2-3 TRBV7-9 CASSIAGAGTDTQYF
TRBJ1-2 TRBV20-1 CSASPPGGEGYTF
TRBJ1-5 TRBV4-1 CASSQDLGLFNQPQHF
TRBJ2-6 TRBV7-6 CASSPLSGANVLTF
TRBJ2-7 TRBV4-3 CASSQDWGLLSYEQYF
TRBJ2-7 TRBV29-1 CSVEVGQGRLYEQYF
TRBJ1-1 TRBV5-1 CASSWRTVDTEAFF
TRBJ1-6 TRBV7-9 CASSLTMESPLHF
TRBJ2-1 TRBV6-1 CASSGQRSSYNEQFF
TRBJ2-2 TRBV4-2 CASSQDPSASGTGELFF
TRBJ2-1 TRBV7-3 CASSLSSAGDRDEQFF
TRBJ2-7 TRBV18 CASSPLNRGSYEQYF
TRBJ2-7 TRBV18 CASSPRRGSYEQYF
TRBJ2-4 TRBV5-6 CASSLVPDRGNIQYF
TRBJ1-1 TRBV27 CASTPRASSNTEAFF
TRBJ2-5 TRBV7-2 CASSLGLGPQETQYF
TRBJ2-3 TRBV20-1 CSAKEDWADTQYF